The rows below give T cell receptor beta chains drawn from one sample of a study of cytomegalovirus exposure and HLA in healthy donors. Produced via immunoSEQ multiplex PCR; TCRdb's table is partial and in-frame only. The data contain approximately 170,000 clones, more than 65% of them singletons. Sample: PBMCs. The receptors originated from a man aged 18-30 years in good health and CMV-seropositive. The CDR3 runs from the conserved cysteine through the conserved F or W. A D gene is named only where the DNA matches it firmly. Size tells how often a clone was seen (once, few, many) or the class of an expanded clone, and some rows leave it out.

d_call j_call v_call clone_size cdr3_nt cdr3_aa
. TRBJ2-3 TRBV10-2 . TGCGCCAGCAGTGAGAGCGAGAATCCTCCCACAGATACGCAGTATTTT CASSESENPPTDTQYF
. TRBJ1-5 TRBV9 few TGTGCCAGCAGCGTCGGGAGCTTGGGAAATCAGCCCCAGCATTTT CASSVGSLGNQPQHF
TRBD2 TRBJ2-5 TRBV18 . TGTGCCAGCTCACCAAGTCTGGTTCGCGGGGGGGCCGGAGAGACCCAGTACTTC CASSPSLVRGGAGETQYF
TRBD2 TRBJ2-1 TRBV25-1 . TGTGCCAGCAGTGACGGGACTAGCGGGAGGGCCCACTACAATGAGCAGTTCTTC CASSDGTSGRAHYNEQFF
. TRBJ2-1 TRBV5-6 . TGTGCCAGCAATGAGGGGGGGTACAATGAGCAGTTCTTC CASNEGGYNEQFF
TRBD2 TRBJ2-1 TRBV5-1 few TGCGCCAGCAGCTTGACCAGGACTAGCGGCCGATACAATGAGCAGTTCTTC CASSLTRTSGRYNEQFF
TRBD2 TRBJ2-1 TRBV4-2 . TGTGCCAGCAGCCAATTAGCGGGAGGTGGAAACAATGAGCAGTTCTTC CASSQLAGGGNNEQFF
TRBD1 TRBJ1-1 TRBV18 . TGTGCCAGCTCACCCGTGGGACAGGGGAACACTGAAGCTTTCTTT CASSPVGQGNTEAFF
. TRBJ2-4 TRBV30 . TGTGCCTGGGGACAGCCAAACATTCAGTACTTC CAWGQPNIQYF
. TRBJ1-2 TRBV5-1 . TGCGCCAGCAGCTTGGAAGGGGTCAGAAACTATGGCTACACCTTC CASSLEGVRNYGYTF
. TRBJ2-1 TRBV4-1 . TGCGCCAGCAGCCAAGCAGGACTAACAGAGGGTGAGCAGTTCTTC CASSQAGLTEGEQFF
. TRBJ1-5 TRBV7-8 few TGTGCCAGCAGCTCCGAGTTGGGGGGACCTTCCTTCGAGCAGCCCCAGCATTTT CASSSELGGPSFEQPQHF
. TRBJ1-2 TRBV27 . TGTGCCAGCAGTTCCCCGCGGGGGTCTGGCTACACCTTC CASSSPRGSGYTF
. TRBJ2-1 TRBV7-3 . TGTGCCAGCAGCTTTAGAGGCTCCTACAATGAGCAGTTCTTC CASSFRGSYNEQFF
TRBD2 TRBJ2-3 TRBV7-9 . TGTGCCAGCACCTTGGGGGGGAGGGCCGACACAGATACGCAGTATTTT CASTLGGRADTDTQYF
TRBD2 TRBJ2-1 TRBV11-2 . TGTGCCAGCAGCGGGTCCCCTAGCGGGGGCACCCAATACAATGAGCAGTTCTTC CASSGSPSGGTQYNEQFF